This note documents a single TCR beta chain sequence. Germline V gene sequence: CDR1 SGDLS, CDR2 YYNGEE. V lost 4 bases and J lost 10; bases outside the gene matches: 9. The CDR3 is made up of 16 amino acids. This specimen comes from a study of blood T cell repertoires in COVID-19. Clones were read by immunoSEQ multiplex PCR, and TCRdb kept only the in-frame ones, dropping some. The data contain approximately 360,000 clones, around 92% of them seen just once; the ten biggest clones take up roughly 1.2%. The genes are TRBV9 and TRBJ1-6, with TRBD1 matching over 12 bases. The sequence was collected from a man aged 40-55 years with acute or convalescent COVID-19. Sequencing was done on a sample of peripheral blood. CDR3 in DNA: TGTGCCAGCAGCCCCAGGGACAGGGGGCTGGGGTCACCCCTCCACTTT. This sequence encodes CASSPRDRGLGSPLHF.